The clone carrying this T cell receptor (beta chain) was recorded a few times. Antigen: not known. Primers included in the PCR were 60 Vbeta and 13 Jbeta primers. Here immunoSEQ multiplex PCR was the method, and the copy in TCRdb shows in-frame clones only, minus some. The data show over 100,000 clones, with roughly 8.8% seen just once and around 7% held by the top ten. This sample was included in a study of cytomegalovirus exposure and HLA in healthy donors. The length of the CDR3 is 14 residues. V lost 3 bases and J lost 0, with 7 bases in between. In germline, CDR1 is SGHDT, CDR2 YYEEEE. Findings of the study overall: It was likely that a cluster of highly shared sequence variants was a sequencing artifact. Accurate HLA-A and HLA-B prediction from TCR beta sequences was reported for most subjects. Indistinguishable V segments, including TRBV6-2 and TRBV6-3, were excluded.

The clonotype originates from a middle-aged woman in good health and CMV-seropositive. Sequences were obtained from PBMCs. The genes are TRBV5-6 and TRBJ1-5; D unresolved. The CDR3 loop is CASSSPHSNQPQHF. CDR3 in DNA: TGTGCCAGCAGCTCCCCCCATAGCAATCAGCCCCAGCATTTT.